Below, 4 T cell receptor beta chains from the same sample are listed, as sequenced in a study of T cells in women clearing cervical HPV infection. Sequenced by immunoSEQ multiplex PCR; TCRdb stores in-frame clones only, minus some. The sample table sets out fewer than 35,000 clones. Specimen: blood buffy coat. The source of these receptors is a woman between 18 and 70 years old with a cervical HPV16 infection that either progressed to CIN3+ or cleared (not recorded which).

With respect to this clone: The CDR3 end is not reached by the read, which stops 3 residues before it; the germline J gene fills it in. The chain links TRBV20-1 to TRBJ2-7; possible D gene TRBD1, 5 bases. Germline CDR1 DFQATT, CDR2 SNEGSKA (reference sequence). The germline V and J ends were trimmed by 6 bases and 1 base, with 16 bases remaining between them. The CDR3 contains 14 residues. CDR3 in amino acids: CSAIASGNSYEQYF. CDR3 DNA (partial): TGCAGTGCAATAGCCTCAGGGAATTCCTACGAG.

To note about this clone: From the germline J gene comes the end of the CDR3, since the read stops 3 residues before it. This chain uses TRBV7-6 with TRBJ1-1; D might be TRBD1 (5 bases). Trimming removed 0 bases from V and 7 bases from J, with 12 bases in between. Germline-derived CDR1 and CDR2 are SGHVS and FNYEAQ. The CDR3 sequence is 14 residues long. The CDR3 protein is CASSLAGGGDEAFF. The CDR3 DNA, read in part, is TGTGCCAGCAGCTTAGCCGGGGGAGGTGATGAA.

Notes on this clone: Read coverage stops 3 residues before the CDR3 terminus; the germline J gene supplies the remainder. The gene calls are TRBV20-1 and TRBJ2-5, with TRBD2 identical over 8 bases. Trimming at V came to 1 base and at J to 0 bases, leaving 4 bases not matched to a gene. The CDR3 is 15 residues long. Per the germline V gene, CDR1 is DFQATT and CDR2 is SNEGSKA (reference sequence). CDR3 bases read: TGCAGTGCTAGAGGAGCGGGGGCTAACCAAGAGACC. Translated, it gives CSARGAGANQET. The full CDR3 protein is CSARGAGANQETQYF.

On this clone: The read terminates 3 residues ahead of where the CDR3 ends, so the germline J gene completes it. J is TRBJ1-2 and V is TRBV7-9; 7 bases line up with TRBD1. CDR3 length: 11 residues. Germline assignment: CDR1 SEHNR and CDR2 FQNEAQ (reference sequence). The sequenced CDR3 bases are TGTGCCAGCAATGACAGGGATAAC. Translation gives CASNDRDN. The whole CDR3 is CASNDRDNYTF.